This T cell receptor beta chain was identified during a study of blood T cell repertoires in COVID-19. Across the whole study: T cells, B-cell-depleted T cells, or PBMCs provided the cDNA or gDNA that served as material.

V was trimmed by 0 bases and J by 4 bases, leaving 6 bases between them. CDR1 is SGHRS, CDR2 YFSETQ, per germline. This CDR3 region has 13 residues. Which cohort a participant joined came from the clinical history participants gave. The table came from immunoSEQ multiplex PCR; TCRdb's copy has only in-frame clones and leaves some out. The repertoire holds under 450,000 clones, with roughly 80% as singletons. This clone was detected only once. The sample consisted of PBMCs or T cells enriched from blood (not recorded which). This chain uses TRBV5-1 with TRBJ2-3, with D perhaps TRBD1 (5 bases). The receptor was derived from a woman in her forties or fifties who had recovered from COVID-19. CDR3 sequence (DNA): TGCGCCAGCAGCTTGGGGGGCGCAGATACGCAGTATTTT. Translated: CASSLGGADTQYF.